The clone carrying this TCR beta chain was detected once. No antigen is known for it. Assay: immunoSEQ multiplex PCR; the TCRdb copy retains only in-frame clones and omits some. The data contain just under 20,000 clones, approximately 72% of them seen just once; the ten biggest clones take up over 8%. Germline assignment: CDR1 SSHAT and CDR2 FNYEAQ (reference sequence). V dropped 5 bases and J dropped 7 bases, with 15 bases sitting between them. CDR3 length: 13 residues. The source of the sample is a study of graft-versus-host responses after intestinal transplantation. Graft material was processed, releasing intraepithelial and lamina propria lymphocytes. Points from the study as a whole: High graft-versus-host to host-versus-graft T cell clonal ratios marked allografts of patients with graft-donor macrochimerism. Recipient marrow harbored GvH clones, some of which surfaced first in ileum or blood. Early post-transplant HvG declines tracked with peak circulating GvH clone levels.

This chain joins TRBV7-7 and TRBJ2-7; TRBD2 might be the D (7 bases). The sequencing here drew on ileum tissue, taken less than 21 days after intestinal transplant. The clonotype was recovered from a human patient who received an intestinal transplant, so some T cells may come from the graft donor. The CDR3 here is CASSPWGGLEQYF. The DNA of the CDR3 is TGTGCCAGCAGCCCGTGGGGGGGCTTAGAGCAGTACTTC.